This TCR beta chain is drawn from a study of Ad26.COV2.S vaccination and SARS-CoV-2 variants. Study at large: The study gave Ad26.COV2.S intramuscularly, once or twice 56 days apart.

CDR1 and CDR2 from the germline V gene are SGHAT and FQNNGV. Trimming shortened V by 3 bases and J by 5 bases, and 20 bases separated the two germline ends. The CDR3 extends over 17 amino acids. Findings of the study overall: With respect to non-spike TCR breadth, vaccine and placebo recipients were similar.

Assay used: immunoSEQ multiplex PCR; TCRdb lists only in-frame clones, some missing. The table includes approximately 410,000 clones, about 90% detected once. As for treatment: about 20 received Ad26.COV2.S at low or high dose, single or two shots; about 5 received placebo; per-sample allocation not given. Sample collection was performed on day 63 after the first vaccine or placebo injection. This person who donated was an adult of 18-55 years in Boston. Expression of Wuhan-strain SARS-CoV-2 spike came from the Ad26 vector that formed the vaccine. As concerns this clone: Its antigen is unknown.

The material sequenced was peripheral blood, taken in a trial of Ad26.COV2.S vaccine versus placebo. The rearrangement joins TRBV11-2 to TRBJ2-1, with D maybe TRBD1 (6 bases). This receptor was taken from a person aged 18-60 years who received the Ad26.COV2.S COVID-19 vaccine or a placebo. CDR3 sequence reads: CASSFGKGAGAHNEQFF. For the CDR3, the DNA is TGTGCCAGCAGCTTTGGGAAGGGAGCAGGGGCCCACAATGAGCAGTTCTTC. The full variable domain, rest sourced from reference TRBV11-2 and TRBJ2-1, is EAGVAQSPRYKIIEKRQSVAFWCNPISGHATLYWYQQILGQGPKLLIQFQNNGVVDDSQLPKDRFSAERLKGVDSTLKIQPAKLEDSAVYLCASSFGKGAGAHNEQFFGPGTRLTVL.